One sample yielded the 17 T cell receptor beta chains listed below, sequenced in a study of control samples from healthy donors and cancer patients. This table comes from immunoSEQ multiplex PCR, and its TCRdb copy is limited to in-frame clones, with some not included. The sample lists tens of thousands of clones, roughly 94% occurring once. The sequencing input was blood. These receptors originate from a man aged 25-40 years in good health.

In regard to this clone: The sample carries other DNA sequences with the same CDR3. The chain joins TRBV6-5 to TRBJ1-5, with 7 bases lining up with TRBD1. The length of the CDR3 is 15 residues. CDR1 MNHEY and CDR2 SVGAGI come from the germline V gene. V trimming: 0 bases; J trimming: 7 bases; junction bases outside the gene matches: 6. The CDR3: CASSYSPGGGQPQHF. CDR3 sequence (DNA): TGTGCCAGCAGTTACTCCCCAGGGGGGGGGCAGCCCCAGCATTTT.

The chain uses TRBV27 and TRBJ1-5, with D perhaps matching TRBD1 (6 bases). CDR3 length equals 16 residues. Per germline, CDR1 MNHEY and CDR2 SMNVEV (reference sequence). Trimming stripped 3 bases from V and 3 bases from J, with 15 bases between. CDR3 in amino acids: CASSFPDREDNQPQHF. For the CDR3, the DNA is TGTGCCAGCAGTTTCCCGGACAGAGAAGACAATCAGCCCCAGCATTTT.

CDR3 sequence (DNA): TGTGCCAGCAGCTTGGACCTCCAGGGCACAGATACGCAGTATTTT. As protein: CASSLDLQGTDTQYF. V and J are TRBV5-4 and TRBJ2-3; unclear D gene. Per the germline V gene, CDR1 is SGHNT and CDR2 is YYREEE (reference sequence). V gave up 0 bases and J gave up 1 base, with 9 bases separating them. The CDR3 is 15 residues long.

The chain has TRBV2 and TRBJ1-5; 10 nucleotides line up with TRBD1. Germline loops: CDR1 SNHLY, CDR2 FYNNEI. The CDR3 is 14 residues long. Trimming cost V 6 bases and J 2 bases; bases outside gene matches: 1. CDR3 amino acids: CASRGTGGNQPQHF. The CDR3 DNA is TGTGCCAGCAGAGGGACAGGGGGCAATCAGCCCCAGCATTTT.

The chain employs TRBV9 and TRBJ2-5; TRBD1 agrees at 8 bases. CDR1 is SGDLS and CDR2 is YYNGEE in the germline V gene. Trimming took 3 bases from V and 4 from J; bases not matched to a gene: 5. CDR3 length: 14 amino acids. The CDR3 DNA follows: TGTGCCAGCAGCGCCCAGGGGGCTCGAGAGACCCAGTACTTC. Translated, it gives CASSAQGARETQYF.

The gene calls are TRBV2 and TRBJ2-6; possible D gene TRBD2, 6 bases. Per germline, CDR1 SNHLY and CDR2 FYNNEI. The CDR3 is 13 residues long. Trimming shortened V by 6 bases and J by 6 bases, and 9 bases separated the two germline ends. This CDR3 is CASSPGEANVLTF. In DNA, the CDR3 is TGTGCCAGCAGCCCGGGGGAGGCCAACGTCCTGACTTTC. The variable domain in full, with the rest retrieved from reference TRBV2 and TRBJ2-6, is EPEVTQTPSHQVTQMGQEVILRCVPISNHLYFYWYRQILGQKVEFLVSFYNNEISEKSEIFDDQFSVERPDGSNFTLKIRSTKLEDSAMYFCASSPGEANVLTFGAGSRLTVL.

CDR3 amino acids: CASSGTGGGDQPQHF. Written as DNA, the CDR3 is TGTGCCAGCAGTGGGACAGGGGGCGGGGATCAGCCCCAGCATTTT. J is TRBJ1-5 and V is TRBV2; TRBD1 agrees at 11 bases. The CDR3 has 15 amino acids. The germline V gene encodes CDR1 SNHLY and CDR2 FYNNEI. Trimming at V came to 4 bases and at J to 5 bases, leaving 4 bases not matched to a gene.

This chain connects TRBV28 to TRBJ1-4, with 8 bases that match TRBD1. V was clipped by 8 bases and J by 8 bases; unmatched bases: 13. The V gene's germline CDR1 is MDHEN and CDR2 SYDVKM. This CDR3 is 15 amino acids long. This chain's CDR3 is CASGQTGGTTEKLFF. Here the CDR3 DNA reads TGTGCCAGCGGACAAACAGGGGGGACGACGGAAAAACTGTTTTTT.

The rearrangement links TRBV10-3 to TRBJ2-5; TRBD1 matches at 10 bases. The CDR3 is 14 amino acids. From germline, CDR1 is ENHRY and CDR2 SYGVKD. Losses at the gene ends were 8 bases for V and 5 bases for J; bases not matched to a gene: 8. This CDR3 reads CAIGPGTGEETQYF. CDR3 nucleotide sequence: TGTGCCATCGGTCCCGGGACAGGGGAGGAGACCCAGTACTTC.

V gene TRBV10-3 combines with J gene TRBJ2-1; D is uncertain. The CDR3 covers 13 residues. Trimming left V 2 bases short and J 6 bases short, with 8 bases between. The germline CDR1 and CDR2 sequences are ENHRY and SYGVKD. The CDR3 region is CAISEARINEQFF. Written as DNA, the CDR3 is TGTGCCATCAGTGAGGCCCGTATCAATGAGCAGTTCTTC.

The chain combines TRBV30 with TRBJ2-7, with a tentative D call TRBD2 (7 bases). V was shortened by 0 bases and J by 4 bases, with 13 bases between the two germline ends. CDR1 GTSNPN and CDR2 SVGIG come from the germline V gene (reference sequence). This CDR3 is built from 14 residues. CDR3 DNA sequence: TGTGCCTGGAGTGTAGGGGGGGGAAATTACGAGCAGTACTTC. It encodes CAWSVGGGNYEQYF.

As DNA, the CDR3 is TGTGCCAGGTCCACATTATCGGGGGGAATGGCAGATACGCAGTATTTT. Protein: CARSTLSGGMADTQYF. The V and J genes are TRBV7-2 and TRBJ2-3, with 7 bases matching TRBD2. With V trimmed by 9 bases and J by 4 bases, 16 bases remained unmatched. CDR3 length: 16 residues. Germline V gives CDR1 SGHTA, CDR2 FQGNSA. Based on the CDR3 plus reference TRBV7-2 and TRBJ2-3, the full variable domain is GAGVSQSPSNKVTEKGKDVELRCDPISGHTALYWYRQSLGQGLEFLIYFQGNSAPDKSGLPSDRFSAERTGGSVSTLTIQRTQQEDSAVYLCARSTLSGGMADTQYFGPGTRLTVL.

The chain links TRBV2 to TRBJ2-7; 10 nucleotides line up with TRBD2. Germline CDR1 is SNHLY and CDR2 is FYNNEI. The CDR3 loop spans 16 amino acids. The ends lost 7 bases at V and 4 bases at J; junction bases unmatched: 13. DNA for the CDR3: TGTGCCAGCACCGAAAGGCTAGCGGGAGAAGAATACGAGCAGTACTTC. It encodes CASTERLAGEEYEQYF.

V gene TRBV5-5 combines with J gene TRBJ2-2; D possibly corresponds to TRBD2 (6 bases). The germline CDR1 and CDR2 sequences are SGHKS and YYEKEE (reference sequence). This CDR3 region has 15 residues. Between the trimmed V and J ends, which lost 3 bases and 4 bases, there was a span of 13 bases. CDR3 residues: CASSYRLGITGELFF. The CDR3, as DNA: TGTGCCAGCAGCTATCGACTAGGGATCACCGGGGAGCTGTTTTTT.

This sequence joins TRBV18 and TRBJ2-3, with 9 bases lining up with TRBD1. CDR3 size: 16 residues. Germline CDR1 is KGHSH and CDR2 is LQKENI. Trimming cost V 2 bases and J 4 bases; bases outside gene matches: 7. In DNA form, the CDR3 reads TGTGCCAGCTCACCATGGGACAGGGCCGGGGCAGATACGCAGTATTTT. Amino acids: CASSPWDRAGADTQYF.

The genes are TRBV2 and TRBJ2-7; 7 bases are shared with TRBD1. There are 14 residues in the CDR3. The V gene end was trimmed by 5 bases and the J gene end by 5 bases; junction bases not matched to a gene: 9. Germline CDR1 is SNHLY and CDR2 is FYNNEI. In nucleotides, the CDR3 is TGTGCCAGCAGTCAACAGGGGAGACTGAACGAGCAGTACTTC. Its translation: CASSQQGRLNEQYF.

The chain links TRBV21-1 to TRBJ2-3; the tabulated D call, TRBD1, remains unverified against the DNA. TRBV21-1 is recorded as a pseudogene. The CDR3 covers 16 residues. The CDR3 nucleotides read TGTGCCAGCAGCAAAGCCACAGGGATTCGCACAGATACGCAGTATTTT. This codes for CASSKATGIRTDTQYF.